This paragraph covers one T cell receptor (beta chain) sequence. This entry comes from a study of blood T cell repertoires in COVID-19. The method was immunoSEQ multiplex PCR; TCRdb's version includes in-frame clones alone and lacks a portion of them. The repertoire holds about 170,000 clones, with roughly 80% as singletons. Germline V gives CDR1 SGHDN, CDR2 FVKESK. CDR3 length: 13 residues. Trimming shortened V by 4 bases and J by 4 bases, and 10 bases separated the two germline ends. Sequenced material: peripheral blood. This sequence originates from a woman aged 80 or over with COVID-19, enrolled during active disease. The V call is TRBV14, the J call TRBJ2-5; D remains ambiguous. The CDR3 DNA is TGTGCCAGCAGCCCAAGACTTGGAGAGACCCAGTACTTC. It yields the protein CASSPRLGETQYF.